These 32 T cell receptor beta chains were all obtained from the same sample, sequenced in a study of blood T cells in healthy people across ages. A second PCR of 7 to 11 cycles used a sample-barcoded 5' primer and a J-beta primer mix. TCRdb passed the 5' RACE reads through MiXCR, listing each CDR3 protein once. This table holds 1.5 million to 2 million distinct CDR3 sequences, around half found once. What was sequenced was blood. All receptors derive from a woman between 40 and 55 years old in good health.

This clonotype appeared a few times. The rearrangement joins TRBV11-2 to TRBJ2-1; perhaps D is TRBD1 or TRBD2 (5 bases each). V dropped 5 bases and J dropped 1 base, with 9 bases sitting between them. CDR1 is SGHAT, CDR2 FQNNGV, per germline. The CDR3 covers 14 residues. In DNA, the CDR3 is TGTGCCAGCAGCGACGGGACGTCCTACAATGAGCAGTTCTTC. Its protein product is CASSDGTSYNEQFF.

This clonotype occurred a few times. The CDR3 nucleotides read TGCAGTGCTAGAGCCCCAGGGTCGAGGTCACCCCTCCACTTT. Its protein product is CSARAPGSRSPLHF. V gene TRBV20-1 combines with J gene TRBJ1-6; possible D gene TRBD1, 5 bases. Germline CDR1 is DFQATT and CDR2 is SNEGSKA (reference sequence). V was clipped by 1 base and J by 10 bases, with 14 bases between them. The CDR3 contains 14 residues.

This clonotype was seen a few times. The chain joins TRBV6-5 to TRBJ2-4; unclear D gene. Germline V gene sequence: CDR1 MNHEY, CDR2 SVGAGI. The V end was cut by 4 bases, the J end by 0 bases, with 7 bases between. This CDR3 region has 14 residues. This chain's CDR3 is CASSSQLAKNIQYF. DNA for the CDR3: TGTGCCAGCAGTTCCCAATTAGCCAAAAACATTCAGTACTTC.

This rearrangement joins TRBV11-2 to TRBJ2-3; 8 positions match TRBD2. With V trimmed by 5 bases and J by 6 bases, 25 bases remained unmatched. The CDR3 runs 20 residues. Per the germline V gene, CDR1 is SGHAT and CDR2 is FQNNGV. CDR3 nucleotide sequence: TGTGCCAGCAGCCAATTTCGGGGCTTTTCGGTAGCGGGGAGAATGGATACGCAGTATTTT. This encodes CASSQFRGFSVAGRMDTQYF.

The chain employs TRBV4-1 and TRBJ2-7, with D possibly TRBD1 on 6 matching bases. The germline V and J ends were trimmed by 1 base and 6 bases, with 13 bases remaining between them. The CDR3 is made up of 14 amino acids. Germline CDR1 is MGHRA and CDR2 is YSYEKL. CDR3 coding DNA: TGCGCCAGCAGCCAAGGTGGGGGCCGTACCGAGCAGTACTTC. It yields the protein CASSQGGGRTEQYF.

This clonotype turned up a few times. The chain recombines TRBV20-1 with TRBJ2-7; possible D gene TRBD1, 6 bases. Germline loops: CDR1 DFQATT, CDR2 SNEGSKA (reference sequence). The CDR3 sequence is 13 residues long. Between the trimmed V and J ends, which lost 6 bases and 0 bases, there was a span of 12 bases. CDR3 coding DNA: TGCAGTGCCGGCCGGGACAACTCCTACGAGCAGTACTTC. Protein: CSAGRDNSYEQYF.

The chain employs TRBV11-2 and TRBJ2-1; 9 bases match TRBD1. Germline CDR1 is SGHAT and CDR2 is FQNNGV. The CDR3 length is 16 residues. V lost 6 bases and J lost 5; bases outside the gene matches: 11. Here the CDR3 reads CASRPRTGVSHNEQFF. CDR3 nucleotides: TGTGCCAGCAGACCCCGGACAGGGGTATCGCACAATGAGCAGTTCTTC.

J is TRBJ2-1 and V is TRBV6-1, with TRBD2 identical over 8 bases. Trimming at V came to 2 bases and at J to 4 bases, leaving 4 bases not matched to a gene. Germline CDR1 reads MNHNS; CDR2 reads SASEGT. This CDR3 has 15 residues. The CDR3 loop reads CASSEWRGDYNEQFF. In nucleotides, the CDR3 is TGTGCCAGCAGTGAATGGCGGGGGGATTACAATGAGCAGTTCTTC.

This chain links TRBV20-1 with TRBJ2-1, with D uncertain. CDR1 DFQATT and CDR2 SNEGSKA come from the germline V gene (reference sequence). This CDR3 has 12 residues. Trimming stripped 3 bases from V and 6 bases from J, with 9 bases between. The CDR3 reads CSASPYVNEQFF. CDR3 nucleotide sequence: TGCAGTGCTAGCCCCTATGTCAATGAGCAGTTCTTC.

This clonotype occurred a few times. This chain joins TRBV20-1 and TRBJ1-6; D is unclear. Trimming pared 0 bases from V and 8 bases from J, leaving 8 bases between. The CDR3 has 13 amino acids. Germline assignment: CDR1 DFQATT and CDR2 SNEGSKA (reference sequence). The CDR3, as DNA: TGCAGTGCTAGAGATGCGTCCGATTCACCCCTCCACTTT. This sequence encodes CSARDASDSPLHF.

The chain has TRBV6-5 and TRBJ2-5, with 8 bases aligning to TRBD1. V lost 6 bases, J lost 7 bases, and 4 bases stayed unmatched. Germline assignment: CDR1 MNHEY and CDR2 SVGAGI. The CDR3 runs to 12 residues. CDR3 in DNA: TGTGCCAGCAGGGGACAGGTTGGGACCCAGTACTTC. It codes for CASRGQVGTQYF.

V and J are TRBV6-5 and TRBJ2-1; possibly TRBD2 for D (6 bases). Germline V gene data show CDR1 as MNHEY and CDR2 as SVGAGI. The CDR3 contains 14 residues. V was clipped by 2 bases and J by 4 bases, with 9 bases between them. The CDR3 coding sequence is TGTGCCAGCAGTTACGCCGCGGGATACAATGAGCAGTTCTTC. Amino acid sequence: CASSYAAGYNEQFF.

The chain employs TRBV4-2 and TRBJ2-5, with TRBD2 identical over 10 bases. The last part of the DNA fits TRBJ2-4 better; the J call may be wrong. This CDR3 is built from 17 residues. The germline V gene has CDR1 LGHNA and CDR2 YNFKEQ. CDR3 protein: CASSQGGSGGVFHIQYF. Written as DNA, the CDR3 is TGTGCCAGCAGCCAAGGAGGGAGCGGGGGGGTCTTCCACATTCAGTACTTC.

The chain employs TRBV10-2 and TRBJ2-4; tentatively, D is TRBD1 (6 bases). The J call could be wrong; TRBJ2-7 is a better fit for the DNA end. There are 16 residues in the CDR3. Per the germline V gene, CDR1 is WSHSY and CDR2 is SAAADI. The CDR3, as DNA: TGCGCCAGCAGTGAAGGGCCAGGGGATGTCGCCTACGAGCAGTACTTC. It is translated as CASSEGPGDVAYEQYF.

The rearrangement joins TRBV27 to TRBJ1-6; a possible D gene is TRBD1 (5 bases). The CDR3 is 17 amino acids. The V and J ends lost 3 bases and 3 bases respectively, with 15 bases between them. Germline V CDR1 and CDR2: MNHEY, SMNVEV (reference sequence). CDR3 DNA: TGTGCCAGCAGTTTTACCCCAGGGCAGGGCTATAATTCACCCCTCCACTTT. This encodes CASSFTPGQGYNSPLHF.

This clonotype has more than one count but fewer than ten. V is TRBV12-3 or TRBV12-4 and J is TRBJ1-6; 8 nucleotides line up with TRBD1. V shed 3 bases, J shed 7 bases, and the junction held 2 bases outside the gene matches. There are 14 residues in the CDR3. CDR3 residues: CASSLNRGNSPLHF. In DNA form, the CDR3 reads TGTGCCAGCAGTTTGAACAGGGGGAATTCACCCCTCCACTTT.

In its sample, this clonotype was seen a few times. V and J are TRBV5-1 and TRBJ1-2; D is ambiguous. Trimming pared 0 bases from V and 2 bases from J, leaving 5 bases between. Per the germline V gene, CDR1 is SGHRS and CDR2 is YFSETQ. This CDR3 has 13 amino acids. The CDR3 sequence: CASSLANNYGYTF. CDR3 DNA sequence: TGCGCCAGCAGCTTGGCCAACAACTATGGCTACACCTTC.

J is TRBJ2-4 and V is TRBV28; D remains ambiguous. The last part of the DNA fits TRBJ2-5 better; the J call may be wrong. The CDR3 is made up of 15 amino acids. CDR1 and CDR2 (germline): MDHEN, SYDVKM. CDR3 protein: CASSSPQRGVETQYF. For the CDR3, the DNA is TGTGCCAGCAGTTCCCCCCAGCGTGGGGTGGAGACCCAGTACTTC.

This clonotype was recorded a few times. In DNA, the CDR3 is TGTGCCAGCAGCTGGACAGGCCGAAATCAGCCCCAGCATTTT. Encoded protein: CASSWTGRNQPQHF. This sequence joins TRBV7-2 and TRBJ1-5; 7 bases are shared with TRBD1. CDR3 length: 14 residues. The germline gives CDR1 SGHTA, CDR2 FQGNSA. V lost 4 bases and J lost 4; bases outside the gene matches: 4.

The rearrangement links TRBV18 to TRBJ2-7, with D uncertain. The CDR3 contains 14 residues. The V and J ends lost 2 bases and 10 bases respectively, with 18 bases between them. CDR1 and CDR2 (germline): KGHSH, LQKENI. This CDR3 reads CASSPEAAGTTQYF. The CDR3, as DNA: TGTGCCAGCTCACCAGAGGCGGCTGGTACTACCCAGTACTTC.

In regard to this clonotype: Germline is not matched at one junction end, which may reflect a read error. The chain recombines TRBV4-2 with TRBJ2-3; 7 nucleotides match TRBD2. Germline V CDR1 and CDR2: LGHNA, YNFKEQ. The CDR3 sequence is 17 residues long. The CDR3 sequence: CASSQDCGRGVTDTRYF. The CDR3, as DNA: TGTGCCAGCAGCCAAGATTGTGGGAGGGGTGTAACAGATACGCGGTATTTT.

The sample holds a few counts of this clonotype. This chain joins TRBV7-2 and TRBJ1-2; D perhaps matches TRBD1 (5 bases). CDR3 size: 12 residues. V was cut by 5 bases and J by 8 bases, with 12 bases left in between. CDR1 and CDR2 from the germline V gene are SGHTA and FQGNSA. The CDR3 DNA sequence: TGTGCCAGCAGCCCGTTAAGGGGCGGCTACACCTTC. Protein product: CASSPLRGGYTF. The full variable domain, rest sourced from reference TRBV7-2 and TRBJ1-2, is GAGVSQSPSNKVTEKGKDVELRCDPISGHTALYWYRQSLGQGLEFLIYFQGNSAPDKSGLPSDRFSAERTGGSVSTLTIQRTQQEDSAVYLCASSPLRGGYTFGSGTRLTVV.

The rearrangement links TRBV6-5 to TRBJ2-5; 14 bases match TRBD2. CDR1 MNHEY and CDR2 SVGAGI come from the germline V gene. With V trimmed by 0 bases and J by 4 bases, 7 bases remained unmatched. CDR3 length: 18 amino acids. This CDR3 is CASSYSGLAGGLAETQYF. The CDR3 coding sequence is TGTGCCAGCAGTTACTCCGGACTAGCGGGGGGATTGGCAGAGACCCAGTACTTC.

The CDR3 DNA reads as TGTGCCAGCTCATCGGGACCGCACAATGAGCAGTTCTTC. Translation gives CASSSGPHNEQFF. The chain combines TRBV18 with TRBJ2-1, with D tentatively TRBD1 or TRBD2 (5 bases each). The V end was cut by 5 bases, the J end by 5 bases, with 10 bases between. Germline-derived CDR1 and CDR2 are KGHSH and LQKENI. CDR3 length: 13 amino acids.

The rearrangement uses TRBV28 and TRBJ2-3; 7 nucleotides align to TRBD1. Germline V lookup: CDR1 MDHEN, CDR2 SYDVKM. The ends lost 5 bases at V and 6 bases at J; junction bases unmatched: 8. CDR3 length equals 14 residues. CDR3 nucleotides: TGTGCCAGCAGTGTACCGACAGGGATTGATACGCAGTATTTT. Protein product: CASSVPTGIDTQYF. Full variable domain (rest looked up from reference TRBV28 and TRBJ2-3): DVKVTQSSRYLVKRTGEKVFLECVQDMDHENMFWYRQDPGLGLRLIYFSYDVKMKEKGDIPEGYSVSREKKERFSLILESASTNQTSMYLCASSVPTGIDTQYFGPGTRLTVL.

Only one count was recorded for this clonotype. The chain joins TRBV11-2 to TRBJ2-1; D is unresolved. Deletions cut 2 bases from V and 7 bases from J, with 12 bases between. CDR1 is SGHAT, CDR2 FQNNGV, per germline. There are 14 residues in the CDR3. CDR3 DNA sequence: TGTGCCAGCAGCTTAAATAAGTTTGTTAATGAGCAGTTCTTC. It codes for CASSLNKFVNEQFF.

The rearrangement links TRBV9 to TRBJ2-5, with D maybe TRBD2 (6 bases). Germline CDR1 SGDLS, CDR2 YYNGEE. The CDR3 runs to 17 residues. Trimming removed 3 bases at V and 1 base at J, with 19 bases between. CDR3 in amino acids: CASSGAHPPSVQETQYF. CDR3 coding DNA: TGTGCCAGCAGCGGTGCCCACCCGCCTAGCGTCCAAGAGACCCAGTACTTC. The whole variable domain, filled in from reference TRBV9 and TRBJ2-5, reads DSGVTQTPKHLITATGQRVTLRCSPRSGDLSVYWYQQSLDQGLQFLIQYYNGEERAKGNILERFSAQQFPDLHSELNLSSLELGDSALYFCASSGAHPPSVQETQYFGPGTRLLVL.

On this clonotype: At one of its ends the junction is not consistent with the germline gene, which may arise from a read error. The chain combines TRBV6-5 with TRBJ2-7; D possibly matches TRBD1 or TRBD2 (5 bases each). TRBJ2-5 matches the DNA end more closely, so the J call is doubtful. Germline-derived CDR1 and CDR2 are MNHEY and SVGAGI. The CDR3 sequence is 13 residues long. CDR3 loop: CASGYGKGWTQYF. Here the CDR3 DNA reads TGTGCCAGCGGTTACGGGAAGGGGTGGACCCAGTACTTC.

The CDR3 sequence is CASSRHGIEQFF. Written as DNA, the CDR3 is TGTGCCAGCAGCCGACACGGGATAGAGCAGTTCTTC. This chain connects TRBV7-2 to TRBJ2-1; tentatively, D is TRBD2 (5 bases). The CDR3 is 12 amino acids. Germline values: CDR1 SGHTA, CDR2 FQGNSA. The ends were cut back, 5 bases at V and 10 bases at J, with 12 bases in the middle.

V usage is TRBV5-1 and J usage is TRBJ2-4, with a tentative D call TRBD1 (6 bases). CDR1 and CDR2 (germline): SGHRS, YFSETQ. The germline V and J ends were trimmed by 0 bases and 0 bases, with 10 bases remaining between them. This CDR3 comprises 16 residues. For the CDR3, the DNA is TGCGCCAGCAGCTTGGAGGGGGTACTAGCCAAAAACATTCAGTACTTC. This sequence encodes CASSLEGVLAKNIQYF. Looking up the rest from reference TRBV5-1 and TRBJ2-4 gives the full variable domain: KAGVTQTPRYLIKTRGQQVTLSCSPISGHRSVSWYQQTPGQGLQFLFEYFSETQRNKGNFPGRFSGRQFSNSRSEMNVSTLELGDSALYLCASSLEGVLAKNIQYFGAGTRLSVL.

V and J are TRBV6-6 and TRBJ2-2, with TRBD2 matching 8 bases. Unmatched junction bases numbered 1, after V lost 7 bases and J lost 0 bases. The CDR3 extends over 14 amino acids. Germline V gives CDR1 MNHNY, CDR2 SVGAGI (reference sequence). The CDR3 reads CASTGGANTGELFF. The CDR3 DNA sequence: TGTGCCAGCACGGGGGGGGCGAACACCGGGGAGCTGTTTTTT.

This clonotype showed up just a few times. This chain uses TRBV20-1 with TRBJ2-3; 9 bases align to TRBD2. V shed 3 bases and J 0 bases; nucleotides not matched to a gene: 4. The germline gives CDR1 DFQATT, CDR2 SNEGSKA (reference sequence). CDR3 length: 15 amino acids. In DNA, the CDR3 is TGCAGTGCTAGGCATCTAGCGGGGAGCACAGATACGCAGTATTTT. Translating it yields CSARHLAGSTDTQYF.